The 7 T cell receptor beta chains reported below all come from one sample, sequenced in a study of human T cells and chemical hapten exposure. TCRdb used MiXCR to reprocess the RACE reads, holding one entry per CDR3 protein. The table includes 38,000 or so distinct CDR3 sequences, 9.5% detected once. The time point is: patch test 3, about 24 weeks after DPC sensitization. Treatment specified: therapeutic diphenylcyclopropenone sensitization with weekly scalp DPC. It was from unfractionated whole blood that total RNA was extracted. Sequenced here: whole blood, sampled in connection with sensitization to the hapten diphenylcyclopropenone (DPC). These receptors came from a middle-aged man with alopecia areata. Some clones in this sample may be carry-over from other donors' samples.

To note about this clonotype: A single base separates this from a much larger clone, so it may be a read error. CDR3 residues: CATSVRDTWELFF. The DNA of the CDR3 is TGTGCCACCAGTGTCCGGGACACCTGGGAGCTGTTTTTT. The chain carries TRBV24-1 and TRBJ2-2; maybe TRBD1 (6 bases). Germline CDR1 KGHDR, CDR2 SFDVKD. The CDR3 has 13 amino acids.

This clonotype was seen repeatedly, ten times or more. V and J are TRBV6-1 and TRBJ1-1; a possible D gene is TRBD1 (5 bases). This CDR3 has 14 amino acids. Between the trimmed V and J ends, which lost 2 bases and 3 bases, there was a span of 10 bases. Germline values: CDR1 MNHNS, CDR2 SASEGT. The CDR3 region is CASSETGRDTEAFF. In DNA form, the CDR3 reads TGTGCCAGCAGTGAAACGGGACGCGACACTGAAGCTTTCTTT.

This clonotype was seen a handful of times. The chain couples TRBV28 to TRBJ1-1, with 12 bases aligning to TRBD1. In germline, CDR1 is MDHEN, CDR2 SYDVKM. Trimming at V came to 5 bases and at J to 5 bases, leaving 6 bases not matched to a gene. The CDR3 is 15 amino acids. CDR3 DNA: TGTGCCAGCAGTCCCCCGGGACAGGGGGCGACTGAAGCTTTCTTT. Encoded protein: CASSPPGQGATEAFF. The entire variable domain, with the rest obtained from reference TRBV28 and TRBJ1-1, is as follows: DVKVTQSSRYLVKRTGEKVFLECVQDMDHENMFWYRQDPGLGLRLIYFSYDVKMKEKGDIPEGYSVSREKKERFSLILESASTNQTSMYLCASSPPGQGATEAFFGQGTRLTVV.

This sequence joins TRBV5-1 and TRBJ2-2, with D hard to call. This CDR3 spans 12 amino acids. V lost 1 base and J 6 bases, leaving 4 bases between the germline ends. Germline V gene sequence: CDR1 SGHRS, CDR2 YFSETQ. CDR3 nucleotides: TGCGCCAGCAGCTTGACAGCCGGGGAGCTGTTTTTT. Translation gives CASSLTAGELFF.

This clonotype was seen ten or more times. This rearrangement joins TRBV5-5 to TRBJ1-1; D uncertain. Germline-derived CDR1 and CDR2 are SGHKS and YYEKEE (reference sequence). The CDR3 covers 15 residues. Trimming stripped 4 bases from V and 2 bases from J, with 15 bases between. The CDR3 DNA sequence: TGTGCCAGCAGCGCCAGGAGGATGGACAACACTGAAGCTTTCTTT. This gives the protein CASSARRMDNTEAFF.

This clonotype was seen a few times. The chain employs TRBV6-1 and TRBJ2-2; TRBD2 might be the D (6 bases). The CDR3 loop spans 16 amino acids. Between the trimmed V and J ends, which lost 3 bases and 2 bases, there was a span of 13 bases. From germline, CDR1 is MNHNS and CDR2 SASEGT. The CDR3 DNA sequence: TGTGCCAGCAGTGAGGCGGCGGGGATTAACACCGGGGAGCTGTTTTTT. This gives the protein CASSEAAGINTGELFF.

This clonotype was observed at least ten times. The chain has TRBV4-1 and TRBJ2-5, with D perhaps matching TRBD2 (6 bases). V lost 2 bases to trimming and J lost 4 bases, with 20 bases between them. CDR3 size: 17 residues. Germline CDR1 reads MGHRA; CDR2 reads YSYEKL. The DNA for the CDR3 is TGCGCCAGCAGCCAAAGGAGCGGGTCTCTGAGGAGAGAGACCCAGTACTTC. Translation: CASSQRSGSLRRETQYF.